These 21 T cell receptor beta chains were sequenced from one sample in a study of blood T cell repertoires in COVID-19. Libraries were prepared by immunoSEQ multiplex PCR; TCRdb keeps only in-frame clonotypes and omits some of them. Of about 130,000 clones listed, 84% are singletons. Sequenced: peripheral blood. These receptors originate from an older woman with acute or convalescent COVID-19.

The chain joins TRBV5-1 to TRBJ1-2; tentative D call: TRBD1 (5 bases). The ends were cut back, 0 bases at V and 1 base at J, with 10 bases in the middle. The CDR3 runs 15 residues. Germline V lookup: CDR1 SGHRS, CDR2 YFSETQ. Written as DNA, the CDR3 is TGCGCCAGCAGCTTGGGTGAGGGACTTAACTATGGCTACACCTTC. Its protein is CASSLGEGLNYGYTF.

The rearrangement joins TRBV3-1 (or the pseudogene TRBV3-2) to TRBJ1-2; TRBD1 agrees at 10 bases. The CDR3 has 15 residues. Unmatched junction bases numbered 8, after V lost 2 bases and J lost 8 bases. Germline-derived CDR1 and CDR2 are LGHDT and YNNKEL (reference sequence). The CDR3 here is CASSQSAGTGDGYTF. DNA of the CDR3: TGTGCCAGCAGCCAATCTGCCGGGACAGGGGACGGCTACACCTTC.

The chain links TRBV28 to TRBJ1-1, with D possibly TRBD1 on 6 matching bases. Trimming cost V 7 bases and J 2 bases, with 14 bases left between them. CDR3 size: 14 residues. Germline values: CDR1 MDHEN, CDR2 SYDVKM. For the CDR3, the DNA is TGTGCCAGCACGGTCTGGACAGCCAACACTGAAGCTTTCTTT. This gives the protein CASTVWTANTEAFF.

This sequence joins TRBV5-1 and TRBJ1-1; 8 bases match TRBD1. The CDR3 loop spans 15 amino acids. Germline V CDR1 and CDR2: SGHRS, YFSETQ. With V trimmed by 3 bases and J by 5 bases, 9 bases remained unmatched. CDR3 DNA: TGCGCCAGCAGCTCGGAGCGACAGGGGAGGACTGAAGCTTTCTTT. Translation gives CASSSERQGRTEAFF.

The chain combines TRBV27 with TRBJ1-3; 9 positions agree with TRBD1. V was clipped by 6 bases and J by 6 bases; unmatched bases: 9. CDR1 MNHEY and CDR2 SMNVEV come from the germline V gene (reference sequence). The CDR3 sequence is 15 residues long. The CDR3 DNA is TGTGCCAGCAGCCTGGACAGGGGCGGCGAAAACACCATATATTTT. Translating it yields CASSLDRGGENTIYF.

The chain combines TRBV12-3 or TRBV12-4 with TRBJ1-1; TRBD1 is a possible D gene (5 bases). This CDR3 spans 12 amino acids. The V end lost 3 bases, the J end lost 10 bases, and 12 bases lay between the germline ends. The CDR3 DNA is TGTGCCAGCAGTTTTATCTGGAGGGGAGCTTTCTTT. This codes for CASSFIWRGAFF.

The rearrangement links TRBV5-6 to TRBJ2-1, with D possibly being TRBD1 (5 bases). Trimming took 6 bases from V and 0 from J, leaving 10 bases between them. Germline loops: CDR1 SGHDT, CDR2 YYEEEE. The length of the CDR3 is 14 residues. The CDR3 sequence is CASIRQSSYNEQFF. The CDR3, as DNA: TGTGCCAGCATCAGACAGAGCTCCTACAATGAGCAGTTCTTC. Full variable domain (remainder filled in from reference TRBV5-6 and TRBJ2-1): DAGVTQSPTHLIKTRGQQVTLRCSPKSGHDTVSWYQQALGQGPQFIFQYYEEEERQRGNFPDRFSGHQFPNYSSELNVNALLLGDSALYLCASIRQSSYNEQFFGPGTRLTVL.

The rearrangement links TRBV7-9 to TRBJ1-4; D ambiguous. V was pared by 2 bases and J by 4 bases, with 11 bases between. The CDR3 runs to 15 residues. From germline, CDR1 is SEHNR and CDR2 FQNEAQ (reference sequence). The CDR3 DNA reads as TGTGCCAGCAGCTTAACCGGCGGGTTTAATGAAAAACTGTTTTTT. Its protein product is CASSLTGGFNEKLFF.

The genes are TRBV6-1 and TRBJ1-2; possibly TRBD1 for D (6 bases). V was shortened by 1 base and J by 3 bases, with 12 bases between the two germline ends. Germline V gene sequence: CDR1 MNHNS, CDR2 SASEGT. The CDR3 totals 15 residues. Here the CDR3 reads CASSEGGGGHYGYTF. The CDR3 DNA reads as TGTGCCAGCAGTGAAGGCGGTGGGGGCCACTATGGCTACACCTTC.

The gene calls are TRBV5-1 and TRBJ1-1, with D possibly matching TRBD1 (5 bases). This CDR3 region has 14 residues. Germline lookup yields CDR1 SGHRS and CDR2 YFSETQ. V dropped 5 bases and J dropped 1 base, with 12 bases sitting between them. CDR3 in DNA: TGCGCCAGCAGGCCCGACAGCCCGAACACTGAAGCTTTCTTT. Encoded protein: CASRPDSPNTEAFF.

This chain connects TRBV5-6 to TRBJ2-1; 8 nucleotides align to TRBD2. Looked up from germline, CDR1 is SGHDT and CDR2 is YYEEEE. This CDR3 comprises 15 residues. The V gene end was trimmed by 4 bases and the J gene end by 1 base; junction bases not matched to a gene: 4. CDR3: CASSLRGGSYNEQFF. CDR3 coding DNA: TGTGCCAGCAGCCTCCGGGGGGGATCCTACAATGAGCAGTTCTTC.

This clone was seen only a few times. The same CDR3 also results from other DNA sequences found in this sample. The V call is TRBV11-2, the J call TRBJ1-2, with 7 positions matching TRBD1. Per the germline V gene, CDR1 is SGHAT and CDR2 is FQNNGV. The CDR3 has 15 residues. V gave up 2 bases and J gave up 2 bases; unmatched junction bases: 5. The CDR3 region has the DNA TGTGCCAGCAGCTTACGGACAGGCTGGAACTATGGCTACACCTTC. It is translated as CASSLRTGWNYGYTF.

This chain uses TRBV5-4 with TRBJ2-7; the D is unclear. Germline lookup yields CDR1 SGHNT and CDR2 YYREEE (reference sequence). The CDR3 runs 11 residues. V lost 3 bases and J 6 bases, leaving 7 bases between the germline ends. CDR3 DNA sequence: TGTGCCAGCAGCTCCCACACCGAGCAGTACTTC. Protein product: CASSSHTEQYF.

The chain has TRBV6-5 and TRBJ2-7; D unresolved. Germline V gene sequence: CDR1 MNHEY, CDR2 SVGAGI. The V end lost 5 bases, the J end lost 0 bases, and 8 bases lay between the germline ends. The CDR3 length is 13 residues. CDR3 DNA sequence: TGTGCCAGCAGTACTTGGGCCTCCTACGAGCAGTACGTC. Protein: CASSTWASYEQYV.

J is TRBJ1-2 and V is TRBV5-6; no clear D gene. CDR1 is SGHDT, CDR2 YYEEEE, per germline. Between the trimmed V and J ends, which lost 7 bases and 4 bases, there was a span of 11 bases. CDR3 length: 12 residues. Written as DNA, the CDR3 is TGTGCCAGCGACAAGGAAAGCTATGGCTACACCTTC. It specifies CASDKESYGYTF.

This clone was observed a single time. The chain recombines TRBV5-1 with TRBJ2-3, with 9 bases lining up with TRBD1. CDR3 length: 15 residues. V lost 0 bases and J lost 4; bases outside the gene matches: 3. Germline CDR1 SGHRS, CDR2 YFSETQ. The CDR3 protein is CASSLEGQGADTQYF. DNA for the CDR3: TGCGCCAGCAGCTTGGAGGGACAGGGTGCAGATACGCAGTATTTT.

The chain recombines TRBV5-4 with TRBJ1-1, with D perhaps TRBD1 (5 bases). V was trimmed by 2 bases and J by 2 bases, leaving 7 bases between them. This CDR3 comprises 13 residues. Germline V gene sequence: CDR1 SGHNT, CDR2 YYREEE (reference sequence). The CDR3 here is CASSFDSNTEAFF. The CDR3 DNA follows: TGTGCCAGCAGCTTTGACAGCAACACTGAAGCTTTCTTT.

This rearrangement joins TRBV19 to TRBJ1-3; no definite D call. The germline V gene has CDR1 LNHDA and CDR2 SQIVND (reference sequence). The CDR3 consists of 16 residues. The V end lost 2 bases, the J end lost 0 bases, and 11 bases lay between the germline ends. CDR3 in amino acids: CASSISGSISGNTIYF. The CDR3 DNA follows: TGTGCCAGTAGTATATCAGGCAGCATCTCTGGAAACACCATATATTTT.

The chain has TRBV24-1 and TRBJ1-2; 7 bases map to TRBD1. Germline values: CDR1 KGHDR, CDR2 SFDVKD. This CDR3 contains 11 residues. J was trimmed by 4 bases and V by 10 bases; bases with no gene match: 2. The CDR3 nucleotides read TGTGCCACTTCAGGGGGCTATGGCTACACCTTC. The encoded protein is CATSGGYGYTF.

The chain combines TRBV14 with TRBJ1-1; no clear D gene. With 1 base removed from V and 8 bases from J, the gap between germline ends came to 14 bases. Germline CDR1 SGHDN, CDR2 FVKESK. The CDR3 consists of 14 residues. CDR3 protein: CASSQGEGGNEAFF. Here the CDR3 DNA reads TGTGCCAGCAGCCAAGGGGAGGGAGGGAACGAAGCTTTCTTT.

The chain employs TRBV4-1 and TRBJ1-6; D ambiguous. Germline CDR1 reads MGHRA; CDR2 reads YSYEKL. The V end lost 6 bases, the J end lost 4 bases, and 16 bases lay between the germline ends. The CDR3 is made up of 16 amino acids. CDR3 in amino acids: CASSRGEGVYNSPLHF. CDR3 bases: TGCGCCAGCAGTCGCGGGGAGGGAGTGTATAATTCACCCCTCCACTTT.